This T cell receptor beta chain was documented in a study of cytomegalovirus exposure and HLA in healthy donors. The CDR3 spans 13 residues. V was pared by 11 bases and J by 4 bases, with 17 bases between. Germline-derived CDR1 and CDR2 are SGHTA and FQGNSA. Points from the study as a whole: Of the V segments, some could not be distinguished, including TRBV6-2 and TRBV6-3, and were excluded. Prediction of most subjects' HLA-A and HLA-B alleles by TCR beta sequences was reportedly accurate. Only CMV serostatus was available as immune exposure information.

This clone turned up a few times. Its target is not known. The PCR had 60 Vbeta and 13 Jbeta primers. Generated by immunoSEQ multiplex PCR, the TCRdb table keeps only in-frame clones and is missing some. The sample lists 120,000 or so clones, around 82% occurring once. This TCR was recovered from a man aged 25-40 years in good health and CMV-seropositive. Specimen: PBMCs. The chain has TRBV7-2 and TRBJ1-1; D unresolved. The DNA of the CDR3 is TGTGCCGTTAGCGGCAGGTTGACCACTGAAGCTTTCTTT. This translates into CAVSGRLTTEAFF.